The subject of this entry is one T cell receptor beta chain. This specimen belongs to a study of T cells in Graves' hyperthyroidism and ophthalmopathy. From germline, CDR1 is SGHAT and CDR2 FQNNGV. CDR3 length: 19 amino acids. The V gene lost 3 bases and the J gene lost 0 bases, with 18 bases spanning the gap. Amplification of TCR beta CDR3 regions used RNA as the template. First-round RT-PCR with HTBI primers amplified the TCR CDR3 region. MiXCR, applied by TCRdb to the multiplex PCR reads, yields one record per CDR3 protein. The sample shows some 250,000 distinct CDR3 sequences, more than 12% of them seen only once.

The chain joins TRBV11-2 to TRBJ2-6, with a possible D match to TRBD1 (6 bases). The origin of this receptor is a woman between 40 and 50 years old with Graves' hyperthyroidism that later progressed to Graves' ophthalmopathy. The sample comprised blood. The CDR3 protein is CASSLASGQVVSGANVLTF. DNA for the CDR3: TGTGCCAGCAGCTTGGCCTCGGGACAAGTGGTCTCTGGGGCCAACGTCCTGACTTTC. Variable domain in full (rest from reference TRBV11-2 and TRBJ2-6): EAGVAQSPRYKIIEKRQSVAFWCNPISGHATLYWYQQILGQGPKLLIQFQNNGVVDDSQLPKDRFSAERLKGVDSTLKIQPAKLEDSAVYLCASSLASGQVVSGANVLTFGAGSRLTVL.